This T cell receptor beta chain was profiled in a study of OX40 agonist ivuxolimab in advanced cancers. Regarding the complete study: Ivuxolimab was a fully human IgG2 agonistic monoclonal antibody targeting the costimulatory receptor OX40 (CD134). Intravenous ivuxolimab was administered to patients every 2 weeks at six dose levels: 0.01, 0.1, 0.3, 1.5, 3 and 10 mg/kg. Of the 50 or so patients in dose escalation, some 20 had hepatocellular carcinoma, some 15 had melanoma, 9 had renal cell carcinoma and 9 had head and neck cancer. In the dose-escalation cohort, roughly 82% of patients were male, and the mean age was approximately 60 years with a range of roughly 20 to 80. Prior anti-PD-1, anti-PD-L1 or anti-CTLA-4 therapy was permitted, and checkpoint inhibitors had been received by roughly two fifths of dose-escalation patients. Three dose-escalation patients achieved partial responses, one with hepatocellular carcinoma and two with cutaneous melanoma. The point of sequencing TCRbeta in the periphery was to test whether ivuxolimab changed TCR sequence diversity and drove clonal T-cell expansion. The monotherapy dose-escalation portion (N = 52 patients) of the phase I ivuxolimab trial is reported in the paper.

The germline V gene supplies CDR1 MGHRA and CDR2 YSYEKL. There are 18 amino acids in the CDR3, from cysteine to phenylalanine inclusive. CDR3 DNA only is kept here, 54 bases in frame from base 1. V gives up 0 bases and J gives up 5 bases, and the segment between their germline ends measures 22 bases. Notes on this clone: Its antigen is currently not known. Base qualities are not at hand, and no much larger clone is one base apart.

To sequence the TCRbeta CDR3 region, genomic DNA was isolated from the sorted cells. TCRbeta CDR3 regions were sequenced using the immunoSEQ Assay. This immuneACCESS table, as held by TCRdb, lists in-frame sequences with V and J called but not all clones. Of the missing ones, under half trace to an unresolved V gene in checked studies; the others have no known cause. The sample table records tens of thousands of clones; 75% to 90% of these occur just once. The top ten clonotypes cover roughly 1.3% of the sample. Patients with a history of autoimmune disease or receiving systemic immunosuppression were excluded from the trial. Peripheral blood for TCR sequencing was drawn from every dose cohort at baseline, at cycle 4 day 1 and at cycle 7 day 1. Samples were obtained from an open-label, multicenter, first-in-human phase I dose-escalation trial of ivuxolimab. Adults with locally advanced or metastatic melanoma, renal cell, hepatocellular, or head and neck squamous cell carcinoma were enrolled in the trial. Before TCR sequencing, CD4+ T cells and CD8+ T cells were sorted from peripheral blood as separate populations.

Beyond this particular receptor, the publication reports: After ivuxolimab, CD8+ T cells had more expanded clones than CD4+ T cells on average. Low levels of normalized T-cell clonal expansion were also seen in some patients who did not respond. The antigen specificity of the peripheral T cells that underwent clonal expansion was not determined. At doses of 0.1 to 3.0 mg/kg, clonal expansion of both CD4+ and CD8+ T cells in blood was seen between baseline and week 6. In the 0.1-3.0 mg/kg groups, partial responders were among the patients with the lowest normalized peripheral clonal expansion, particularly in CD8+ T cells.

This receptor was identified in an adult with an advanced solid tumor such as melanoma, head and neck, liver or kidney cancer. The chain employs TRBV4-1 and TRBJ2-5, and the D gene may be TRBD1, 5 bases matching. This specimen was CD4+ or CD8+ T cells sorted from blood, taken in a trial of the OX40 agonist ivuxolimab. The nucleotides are TGCGCCAGCAGCCAAGATTGGGCCCCATCAGCTCCAGGGGAGACCCAGTACTTC. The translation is CASSQDWAPSAPGETQYF.